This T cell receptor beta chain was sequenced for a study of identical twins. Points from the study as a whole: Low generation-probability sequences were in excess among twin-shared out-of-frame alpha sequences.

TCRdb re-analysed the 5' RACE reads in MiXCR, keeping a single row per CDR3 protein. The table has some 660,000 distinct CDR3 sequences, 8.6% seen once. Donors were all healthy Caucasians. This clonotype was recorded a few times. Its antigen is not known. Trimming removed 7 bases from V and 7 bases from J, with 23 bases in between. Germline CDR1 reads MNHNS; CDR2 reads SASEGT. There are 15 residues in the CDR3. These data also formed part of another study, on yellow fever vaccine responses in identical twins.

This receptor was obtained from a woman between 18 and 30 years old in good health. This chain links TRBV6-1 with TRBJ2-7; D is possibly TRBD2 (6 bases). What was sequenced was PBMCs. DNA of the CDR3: TGTGCCAGCAATCGACTACAGGACATCGGAGGGGAGCAGTACTTC. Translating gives CASNRLQDIGGEQYF.